This T cell receptor beta chain was obtained from a study of shared clonotypes between healthy human individuals. Each cell subset's genomic DNA was divided evenly among several immunoSEQ plates. The authors loaded around 190 ng DNA, 25,000 to 30,000 T cell genomes, into sorted-subset replicate PCRs. Data came from immunoSEQ multiplex PCR; TCRdb stores just in-frame clones and leaves some out. The repertoire includes roughly 1,100,000 clones, around 75% of them detected once, and 1.5% sits in the top ten. Germline V gene lookup returns CDR1 MNHEY and CDR2 SMNVEV (reference sequence). The CDR3 is made up of 16 amino acids. The ends were cut back, 5 bases at V and 2 bases at J, with 19 bases in the middle.

The sequence derives from a man aged 18 to 29 in good health. Sequencing was done on a sample of memory CD4+ T cells sorted from blood. Subset reported: CD45RA-negative fraction. The chain uses TRBV27 and TRBJ2-7, with a tentative D call TRBD1 (6 bases). The CDR3 here is CASSPLGGRAAYEQYF. The CDR3 nucleotides read TGTGCCAGCAGTCCTTTAGGGGGACGGGCAGCCTACGAGCAGTACTTC.